The 8 T cell receptor beta chains given below trace back to one sample, sequenced in a study of long-term antiretroviral therapy in people with HIV. An immunoSEQ assay, version v3.0, was performed at survey level. Method: immunoSEQ multiplex PCR; TCRdb's copy keeps in-frame clones and lacks some. The table includes about 36,000 clones, 75% to 85% detected once. Sequences were derived from unsorted PBMCs, sampled 3.4 years after starting antiretroviral therapy. These receptors were obtained from a man younger than 40 with HIV.

The chain couples TRBV28 to TRBJ1-2; 9 nucleotides agree with TRBD1. CDR3 size: 14 residues. V was pared by 5 bases and J by 3 bases, with 4 bases of the junction left unmatched. Germline CDR1 reads MDHEN; CDR2 reads SYDVKM. The CDR3 coding sequence is TGTGCCAGCAGTCCCTGGACAGGGGACTATGGCTACACCTTC. Encoded protein: CASSPWTGDYGYTF.

The CDR3 DNA is TGTGCCAGTAGTATTCCCCCTGGTTGGGGCAATCAGCCCCAGCATTTT. Encoded protein: CASSIPPGWGNQPQHF. The V gene is TRBV19, the J gene TRBJ1-5; D is uncertain. The V end was cut by 3 bases, the J end by 2 bases, with 14 bases between. CDR1 and CDR2 from the germline V gene are LNHDA and SQIVND (reference sequence). The CDR3 sequence is 16 residues long.

This clone is a singleton in its sample. The rearrangement joins TRBV4-1 to TRBJ1-1, with D possibly TRBD1 on 6 matching bases. Trimming took 0 bases from V and 1 from J, leaving 12 bases between them. This CDR3 is built from 16 residues. CDR1 is MGHRA and CDR2 is YSYEKL in the germline V gene. CDR3 bases: TGCGCCAGCAGCCAAGAAGGGGGAATGGGGAACACTGAAGCTTTCTTT. Its protein is CASSQEGGMGNTEAFF.

V and J are TRBV28 and TRBJ2-3; D possibly corresponds to TRBD2 (5 bases). CDR3 length: 13 amino acids. The germline gives CDR1 MDHEN, CDR2 SYDVKM. Trimming removed 3 bases at V and 8 bases at J, with 12 bases between. The CDR3 region is CASSFMDLTTQYF. CDR3 in DNA: TGTGCCAGCAGTTTTATGGACTTAACTACGCAGTATTTT.

The V gene is TRBV9, the J gene TRBJ2-7; 7 bases line up with TRBD2. V lost 2 bases to trimming and J lost 4 bases; unmatched junction nucleotides: 9. The CDR3 is made up of 15 amino acids. Germline CDR1 SGDLS, CDR2 YYNGEE. In DNA form, the CDR3 reads TGTGCCAGCAGCGTGGGGGGGGATCCTACATACGAGCAGTACTTC. Translated: CASSVGGDPTYEQYF.

This clone was counted a few times. This chain connects TRBV4-3 to TRBJ2-4, with D hard to call. The CDR3 is made up of 15 amino acids. The V and J ends lost 0 bases and 8 bases respectively, with 14 bases between them. CDR1 is LGHNA, CDR2 YSLEER, per germline. This CDR3 reads CASSQDPAGQYIQYF. CDR3 bases: TGCGCCAGCAGCCAAGACCCAGCTGGTCAGTACATTCAGTACTTC.

This chain links TRBV18 with TRBJ2-1; 8 bases line up with TRBD2. The CDR3 extends over 13 amino acids. Germline V CDR1 and CDR2: KGHSH, LQKENI. The junction had 12 bases not matched to a gene; V was cut back by 5 bases and J by 15 bases. Written as DNA, the CDR3 is TGTGCCAGCTCAAACAACGCATGGACTAGCCCGTTCTTC. Translated: CASSNNAWTSPFF.

V is TRBV19 and J is TRBJ2-3; D not certain. The germline V gene encodes CDR1 LNHDA and CDR2 SQIVND (reference sequence). V was cut by 3 bases and J by 6 bases, with 10 bases left in between. The CDR3 is made up of 13 amino acids. CDR3 coding DNA: TGTGCCAGTAGTATCCCGGGTCCGGATACGCAGTATTTT. It translates to CASSIPGPDTQYF.